What follows is one T cell receptor beta chain and its context. Orbital computed tomography, thyroid ultrasound, serum thyroxine and TRAb, and clinical symptoms together informed the diagnoses. These data come from a study of T cells in Graves' hyperthyroidism and ophthalmopathy. In germline, CDR1 is MNHEY, CDR2 SVGAGI. V was cut by 0 bases and J by 3 bases, with 8 bases left in between. This CDR3 region has 15 residues. Amplification of TCR beta CDR3 regions used RNA as the template. RT-PCR in the first round (using the HTBI primer set) targeted the TCR CDR3. TCRdb called the multiplex PCR reads again in MiXCR, with one record for every CDR3 protein. The repertoire has 600,000 to 700,000 distinct CDR3 sequences, 45% of them found once; the top ten carry less than 9%.

Sequencing used peripheral blood or thyroid tissue (not recorded which). This TCR was sampled from an adult man with Graves' disease, either hyperthyroidism or ophthalmopathy (not recorded which). The V and J genes are TRBV6-5 and TRBJ2-2; D perhaps matches TRBD2 (5 bases). The CDR3 region has the DNA TGTGCCAGCAGTTACTCGCGGAGGCACACCGGGGAGCTGTTTTTT. This encodes CASSYSRRHTGELFF.